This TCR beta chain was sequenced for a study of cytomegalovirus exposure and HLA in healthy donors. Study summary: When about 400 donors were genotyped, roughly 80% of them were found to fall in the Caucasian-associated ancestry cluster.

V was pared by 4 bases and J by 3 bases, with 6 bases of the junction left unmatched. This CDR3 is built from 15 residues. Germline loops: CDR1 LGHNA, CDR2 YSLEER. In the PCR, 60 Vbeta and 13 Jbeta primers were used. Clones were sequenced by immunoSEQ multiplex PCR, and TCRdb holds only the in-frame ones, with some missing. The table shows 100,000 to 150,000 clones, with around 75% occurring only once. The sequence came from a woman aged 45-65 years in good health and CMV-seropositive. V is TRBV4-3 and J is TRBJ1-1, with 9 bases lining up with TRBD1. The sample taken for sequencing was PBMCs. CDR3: CASSRRTGADTEAFF. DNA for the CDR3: TGCGCCAGCAGCCGCAGGACAGGGGCGGACACTGAAGCTTTCTTT.